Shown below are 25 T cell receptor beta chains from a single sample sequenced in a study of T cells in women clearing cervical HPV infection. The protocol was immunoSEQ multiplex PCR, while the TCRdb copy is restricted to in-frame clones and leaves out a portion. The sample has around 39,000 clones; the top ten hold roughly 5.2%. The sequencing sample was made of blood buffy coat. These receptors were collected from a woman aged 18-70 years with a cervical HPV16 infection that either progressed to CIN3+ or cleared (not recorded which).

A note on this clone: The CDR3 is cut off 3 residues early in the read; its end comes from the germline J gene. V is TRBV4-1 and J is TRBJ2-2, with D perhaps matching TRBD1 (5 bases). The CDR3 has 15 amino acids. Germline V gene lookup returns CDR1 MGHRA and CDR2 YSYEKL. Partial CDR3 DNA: TGCGCCAGCAGCCAAGACAGAACTGGGGCCAACGTG. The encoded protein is CASSQDRTGANV. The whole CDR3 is CASSQDRTGANVLFF.

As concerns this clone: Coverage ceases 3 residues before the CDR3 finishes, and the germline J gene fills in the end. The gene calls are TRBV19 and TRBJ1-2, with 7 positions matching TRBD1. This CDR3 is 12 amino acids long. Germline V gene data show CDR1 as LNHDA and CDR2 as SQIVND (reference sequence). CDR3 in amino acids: CASEGASYDYTF. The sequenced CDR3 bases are TGTGCCAGTGAGGGGGCCTCCTACGAC.

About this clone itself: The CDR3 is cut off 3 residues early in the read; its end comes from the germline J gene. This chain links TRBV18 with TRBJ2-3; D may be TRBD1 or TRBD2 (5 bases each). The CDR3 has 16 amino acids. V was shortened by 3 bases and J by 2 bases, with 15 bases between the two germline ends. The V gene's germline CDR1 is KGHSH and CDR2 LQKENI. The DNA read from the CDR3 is TGTGCCAGCTCACCCCAGCGAGGGGCCAACACAGATACG. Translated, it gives CASSPQRGANTDT. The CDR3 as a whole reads CASSPQRGANTDTQYF.

The CDR3 region is CASSIFGLGSYNDYTF. CDR3 DNA, as far as it was read: TGTGCCAGTAGTATCTTCGGGTTAGGATCCTACAATGAC. The chain carries TRBV19 and TRBJ1-2, with D unresolved. The read ends 3 residues shy of where the CDR3 ends; the end is completed using the germline J gene. Germline CDR1 LNHDA, CDR2 SQIVND (reference sequence). The CDR3 has 16 amino acids.

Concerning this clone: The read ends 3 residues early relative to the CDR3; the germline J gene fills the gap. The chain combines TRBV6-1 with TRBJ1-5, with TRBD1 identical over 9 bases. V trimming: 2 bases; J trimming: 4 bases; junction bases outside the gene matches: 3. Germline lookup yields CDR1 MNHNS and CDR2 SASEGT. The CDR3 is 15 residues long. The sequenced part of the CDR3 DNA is TGTGCCAGCAGTGAATCGGGGACAGGGAATCAGCCC. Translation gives CASSESGTGNQP. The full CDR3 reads CASSESGTGNQPQHF.

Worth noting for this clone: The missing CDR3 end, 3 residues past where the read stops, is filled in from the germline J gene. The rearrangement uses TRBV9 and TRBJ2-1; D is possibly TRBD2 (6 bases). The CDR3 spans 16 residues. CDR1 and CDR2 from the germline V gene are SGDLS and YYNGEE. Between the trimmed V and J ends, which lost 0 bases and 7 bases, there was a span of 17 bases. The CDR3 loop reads CASSVDGTHRRNEQFF. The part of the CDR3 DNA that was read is TGTGCCAGCAGCGTAGACGGGACTCACCGTCGGAATGAG.

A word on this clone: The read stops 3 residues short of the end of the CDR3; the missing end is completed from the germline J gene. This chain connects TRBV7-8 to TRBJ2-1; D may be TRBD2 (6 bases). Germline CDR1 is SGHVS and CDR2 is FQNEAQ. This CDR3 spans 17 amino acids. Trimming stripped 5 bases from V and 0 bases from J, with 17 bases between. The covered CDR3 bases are TGTGCCAGCAGCCCTCTTGACGGGGGATTCTCCTACAATGAG. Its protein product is CASSPLDGGFSYNE. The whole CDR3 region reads CASSPLDGGFSYNEQFF. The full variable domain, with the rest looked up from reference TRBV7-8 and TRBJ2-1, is GAGVSQSPRYKVAKRGQDVALRCDPISGHVSLFWYQQALGQGPEFLTYFQNEAQLDKSGLPSDRFFAERPEGSVSTLKIQRTQQEDSAVYLCASSPLDGGFSYNEQFFGPGTRLTVL.

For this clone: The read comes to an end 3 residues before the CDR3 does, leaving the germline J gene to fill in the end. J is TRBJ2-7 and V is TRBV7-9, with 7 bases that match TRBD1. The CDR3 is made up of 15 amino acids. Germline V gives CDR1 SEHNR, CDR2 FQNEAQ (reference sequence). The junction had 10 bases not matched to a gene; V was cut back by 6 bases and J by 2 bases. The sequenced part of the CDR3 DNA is TGTGCCAGCAGATTTACAGGGGAAGGGACCTACGAG. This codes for CASRFTGEGTYE. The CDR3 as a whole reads CASRFTGEGTYEQYF.

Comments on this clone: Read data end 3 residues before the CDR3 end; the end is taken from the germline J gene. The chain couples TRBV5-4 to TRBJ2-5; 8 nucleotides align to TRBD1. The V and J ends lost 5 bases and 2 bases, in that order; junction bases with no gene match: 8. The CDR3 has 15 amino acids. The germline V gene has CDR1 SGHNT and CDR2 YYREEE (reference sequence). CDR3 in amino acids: CASSSPGQEQETQYF. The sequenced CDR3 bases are TGTGCCAGCAGTTCCCCGGGACAGGAACAAGAGACC.

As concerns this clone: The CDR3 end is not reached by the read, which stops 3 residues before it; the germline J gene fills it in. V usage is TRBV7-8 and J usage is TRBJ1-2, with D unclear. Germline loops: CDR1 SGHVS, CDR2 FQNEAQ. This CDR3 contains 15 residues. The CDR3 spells CASSPGMGGYNDYTF. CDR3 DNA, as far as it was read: TGTGCCAGCAGCCCCGGCATGGGCGGGTACAATGAC.

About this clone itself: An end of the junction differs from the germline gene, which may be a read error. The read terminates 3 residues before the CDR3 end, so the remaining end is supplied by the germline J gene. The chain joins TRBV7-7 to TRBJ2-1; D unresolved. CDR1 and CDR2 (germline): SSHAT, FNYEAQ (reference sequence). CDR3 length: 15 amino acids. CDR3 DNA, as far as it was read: TGTGCTAGCAGCCCCGCTGTGGGCTTAAACAATGAG. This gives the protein CASSPAVGLNNE. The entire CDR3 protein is CASSPAVGLNNEQFF.

Partial CDR3 DNA: TGTGCCAGTAGTGGCGACAGGTCCGCTGGGGCCAACGTC. Protein sequence: CASSGDRSAGANV. The entire CDR3 sequence reads CASSGDRSAGANVLTF. This chain links TRBV19 with TRBJ2-6; D may be TRBD1 (6 bases). The read is 3 residues too short to cover the CDR3 end, so that end is filled in from the germline J gene. The CDR3 is 16 residues long. Germline V gives CDR1 LNHDA, CDR2 SQIVND (reference sequence). The germline V and J ends were trimmed by 5 bases and 2 bases, with 13 bases remaining between them.

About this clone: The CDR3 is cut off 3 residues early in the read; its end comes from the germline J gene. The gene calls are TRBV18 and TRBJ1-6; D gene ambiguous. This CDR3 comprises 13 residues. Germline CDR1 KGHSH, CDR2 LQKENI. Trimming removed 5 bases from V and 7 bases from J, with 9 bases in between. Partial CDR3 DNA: TGTGCCAGCTCAAGAGCACGCAATTCACCC. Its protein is CASSRARNSP. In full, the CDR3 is CASSRARNSPLHF.

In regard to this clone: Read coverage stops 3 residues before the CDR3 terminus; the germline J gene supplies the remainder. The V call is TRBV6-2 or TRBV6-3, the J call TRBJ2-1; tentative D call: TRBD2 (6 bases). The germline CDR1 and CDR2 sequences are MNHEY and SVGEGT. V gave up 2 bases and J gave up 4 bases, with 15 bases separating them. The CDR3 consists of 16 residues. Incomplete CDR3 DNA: TGTGCCAGCAGTTACGAGCCGGGACTCACATACAATGAG. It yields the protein CASSYEPGLTYNE. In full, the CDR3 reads CASSYEPGLTYNEQFF.

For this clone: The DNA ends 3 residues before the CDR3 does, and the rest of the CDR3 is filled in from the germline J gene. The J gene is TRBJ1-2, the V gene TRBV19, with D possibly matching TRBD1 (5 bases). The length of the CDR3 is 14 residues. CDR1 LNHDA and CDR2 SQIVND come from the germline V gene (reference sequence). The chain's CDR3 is CASTRDGTSNDYTF. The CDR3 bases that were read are TGTGCCAGTACTAGGGACGGGACTAGCAATGAC.

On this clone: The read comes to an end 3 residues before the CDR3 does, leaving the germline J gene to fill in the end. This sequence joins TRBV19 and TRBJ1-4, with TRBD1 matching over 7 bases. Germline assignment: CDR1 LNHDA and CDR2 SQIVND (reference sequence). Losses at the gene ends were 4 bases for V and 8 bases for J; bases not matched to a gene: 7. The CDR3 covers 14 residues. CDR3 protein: CASSTRTGREKLFF. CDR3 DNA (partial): TGTGCCAGTAGTACCCGGACAGGACGAGAAAAA. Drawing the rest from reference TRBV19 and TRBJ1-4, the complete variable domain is DGGITQSPKYLFRKEGQNVTLSCEQNLNHDAMYWYRQDPGQGLRLIYYSQIVNDFQKGDIAEGYSVSREKKESFPLTVTSAQKNPTAFYLCASSTRTGREKLFFGSGTQLSVL.

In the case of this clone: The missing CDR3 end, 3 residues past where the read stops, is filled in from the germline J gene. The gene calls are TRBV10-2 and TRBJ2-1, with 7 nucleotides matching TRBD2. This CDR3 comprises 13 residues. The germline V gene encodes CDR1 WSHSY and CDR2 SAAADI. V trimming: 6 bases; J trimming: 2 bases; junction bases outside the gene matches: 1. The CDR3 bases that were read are TGCGCCAGCAGAGGACTAGCCTACAATGAG. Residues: CASRGLAYNE. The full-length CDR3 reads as CASRGLAYNEQFF.

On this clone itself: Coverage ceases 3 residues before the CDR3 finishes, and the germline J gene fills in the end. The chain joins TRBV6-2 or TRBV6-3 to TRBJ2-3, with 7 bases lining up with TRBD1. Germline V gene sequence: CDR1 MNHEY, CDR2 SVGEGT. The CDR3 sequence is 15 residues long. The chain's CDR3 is CASSPPTGRGETQYF. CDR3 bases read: TGTGCCAGCAGCCCCCCGACAGGGAGAGGAGAGACG.

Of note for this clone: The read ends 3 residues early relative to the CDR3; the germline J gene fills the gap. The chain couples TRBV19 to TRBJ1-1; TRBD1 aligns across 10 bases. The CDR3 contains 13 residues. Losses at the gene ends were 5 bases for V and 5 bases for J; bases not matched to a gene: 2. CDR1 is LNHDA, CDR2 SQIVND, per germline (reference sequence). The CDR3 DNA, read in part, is TGTGCCAGTAGTCCGGGACAGGGGACTGAA. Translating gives CASSPGQGTE. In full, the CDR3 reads CASSPGQGTEAFF.

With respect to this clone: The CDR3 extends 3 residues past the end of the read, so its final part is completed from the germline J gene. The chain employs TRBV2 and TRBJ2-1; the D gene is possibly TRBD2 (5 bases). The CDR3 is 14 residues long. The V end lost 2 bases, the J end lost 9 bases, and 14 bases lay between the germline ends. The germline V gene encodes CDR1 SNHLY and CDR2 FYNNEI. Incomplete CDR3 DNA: TGTGCCAGCAGTGAAACCAGCGGTTCGGGTGAG. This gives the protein CASSETSGSGE. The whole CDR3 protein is CASSETSGSGEQFF.

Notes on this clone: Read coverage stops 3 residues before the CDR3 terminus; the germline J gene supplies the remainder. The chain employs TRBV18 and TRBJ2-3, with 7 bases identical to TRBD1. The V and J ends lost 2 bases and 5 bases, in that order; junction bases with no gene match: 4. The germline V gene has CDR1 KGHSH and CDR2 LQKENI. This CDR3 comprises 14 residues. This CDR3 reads CASSPNRGGDTQYF. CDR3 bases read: TGTGCCAGCTCACCAAACAGGGGTGGAGATACG.

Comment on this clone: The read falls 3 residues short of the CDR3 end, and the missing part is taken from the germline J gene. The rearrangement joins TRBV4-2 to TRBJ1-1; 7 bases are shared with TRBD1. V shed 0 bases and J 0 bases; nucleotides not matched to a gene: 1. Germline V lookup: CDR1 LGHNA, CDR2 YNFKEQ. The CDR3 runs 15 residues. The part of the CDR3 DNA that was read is TGTGCCAGCAGCCAAGACGGGACAGTGAACACTGAA. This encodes CASSQDGTVNTE. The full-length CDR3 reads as CASSQDGTVNTEAFF.

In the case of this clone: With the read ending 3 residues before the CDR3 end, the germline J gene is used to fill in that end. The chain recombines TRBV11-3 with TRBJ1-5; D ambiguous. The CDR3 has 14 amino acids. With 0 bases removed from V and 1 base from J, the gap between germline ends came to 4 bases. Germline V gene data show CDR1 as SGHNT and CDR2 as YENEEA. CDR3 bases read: TGTGCCAGCAGCTTAGATCTGAGCAATCAGCCC. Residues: CASSLDLSNQP. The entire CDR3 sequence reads CASSLDLSNQPQHF.

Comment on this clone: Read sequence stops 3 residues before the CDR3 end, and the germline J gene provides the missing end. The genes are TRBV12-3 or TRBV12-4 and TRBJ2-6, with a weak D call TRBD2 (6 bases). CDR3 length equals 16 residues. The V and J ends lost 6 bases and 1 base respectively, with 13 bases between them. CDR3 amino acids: CASSLLGGSGANVLTF. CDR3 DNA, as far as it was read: TGTGCCAGCAGCCTCCTTGGGGGGTCTGGGGCCAACGTC.

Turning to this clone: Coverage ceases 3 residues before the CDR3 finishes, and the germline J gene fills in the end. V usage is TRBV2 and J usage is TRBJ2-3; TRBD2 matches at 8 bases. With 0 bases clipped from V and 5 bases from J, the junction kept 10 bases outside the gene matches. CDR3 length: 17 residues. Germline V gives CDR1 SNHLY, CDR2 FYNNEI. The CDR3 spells CASSEAYGGAGGDTQYF. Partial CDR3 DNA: TGTGCCAGCAGTGAAGCCTATGGCGGGGCGGGGGGAGATACG. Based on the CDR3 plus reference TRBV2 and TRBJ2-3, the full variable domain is EPEVTQTPSHQVTQMGQEVILRCVPISNHLYFYWYRQILGQKVEFLVSFYNNEISEKSEIFDDQFSVERPDGSNFTLKIRSTKLEDSAMYFCASSEAYGGAGGDTQYFGPGTRLTVL.